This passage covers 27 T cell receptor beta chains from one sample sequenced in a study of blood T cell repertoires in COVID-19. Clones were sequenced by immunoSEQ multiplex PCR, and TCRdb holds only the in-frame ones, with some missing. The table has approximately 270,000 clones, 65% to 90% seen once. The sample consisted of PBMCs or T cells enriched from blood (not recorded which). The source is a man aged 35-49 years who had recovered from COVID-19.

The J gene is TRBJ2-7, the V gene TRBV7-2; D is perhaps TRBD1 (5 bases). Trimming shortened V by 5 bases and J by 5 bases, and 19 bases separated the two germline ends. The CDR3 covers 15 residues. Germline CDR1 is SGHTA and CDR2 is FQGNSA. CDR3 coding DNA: TGTGCCAGCAGCGCGCTTGGGGCTAGTACCCACGAGCAGTACTTC. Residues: CASSALGASTHEQYF.

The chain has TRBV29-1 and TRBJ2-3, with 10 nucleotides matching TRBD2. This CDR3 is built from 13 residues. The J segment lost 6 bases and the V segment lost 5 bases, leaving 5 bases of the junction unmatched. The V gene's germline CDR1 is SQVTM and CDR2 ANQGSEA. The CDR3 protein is CSVSAGGTDTQYF. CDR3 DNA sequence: TGCAGCGTTTCAGCGGGAGGGACCGATACGCAGTATTTT.

The CDR3, as DNA: TGTGCCAGTAGTTTGCAGGGGACAGCCACCTTCTACGAGCAGTACTTC. This gives the protein CASSLQGTATFYEQYF. This rearrangement joins TRBV19 to TRBJ2-7, with 7 bases lining up with TRBD1. CDR1 LNHDA and CDR2 SQIVND come from the germline V gene (reference sequence). V gave up 5 bases and J gave up 3 bases; unmatched junction bases: 13. The CDR3 is made up of 16 amino acids.

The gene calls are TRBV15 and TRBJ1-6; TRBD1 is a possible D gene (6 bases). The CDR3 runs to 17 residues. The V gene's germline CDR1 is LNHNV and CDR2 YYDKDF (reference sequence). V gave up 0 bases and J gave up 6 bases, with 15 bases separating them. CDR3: CATSRDLTGVGNSPLHF. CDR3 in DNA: TGTGCCACCAGCAGAGATCTGACAGGTGTGGGTAATTCACCCCTCCACTTT.

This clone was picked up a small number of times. The CDR3 DNA sequence: TGTGCCAGCAGCCCCGCCGACAGGTCCAACTCACCCCTCCACTTT. Translated: CASSPADRSNSPLHF. V and J are TRBV7-2 and TRBJ1-6; tentative D call: TRBD1 (6 bases). The CDR3 totals 15 residues. The germline V gene encodes CDR1 SGHTA and CDR2 FQGNSA. V was shortened by 5 bases and J by 10 bases, with 18 bases between the two germline ends.

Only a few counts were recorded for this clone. The CDR3 loop is CASSLALKTSYEQYF. CDR3 sequence (DNA): TGTGCCAGCAGCTTAGCGCTCAAGACTAGCTACGAGCAGTACTTC. The genes are TRBV7-8 and TRBJ2-7; tentative D call: TRBD2 (6 bases). Germline CDR1 and CDR2: SGHVS and FQNEAQ. Trimming shortened V by 0 bases and J by 3 bases, and 12 bases separated the two germline ends. This CDR3 is 15 amino acids long.

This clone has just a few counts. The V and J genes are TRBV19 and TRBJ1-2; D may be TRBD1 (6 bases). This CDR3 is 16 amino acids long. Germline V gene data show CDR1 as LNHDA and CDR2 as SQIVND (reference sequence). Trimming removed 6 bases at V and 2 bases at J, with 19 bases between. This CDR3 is CASRPIRGTANYGYTF. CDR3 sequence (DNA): TGTGCCAGTAGACCTATCAGGGGTACGGCCAACTATGGCTACACCTTC.

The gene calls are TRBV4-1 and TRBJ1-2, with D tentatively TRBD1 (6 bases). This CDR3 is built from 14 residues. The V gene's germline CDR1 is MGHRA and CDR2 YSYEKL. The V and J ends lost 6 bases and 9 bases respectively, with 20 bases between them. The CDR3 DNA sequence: TGCGCCAGCAGTCGAAGACAGGACAGTGAGAGCTACACCTTC. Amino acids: CASSRRQDSESYTF.

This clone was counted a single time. The chain's CDR3 is CASSQGVWQAILRGTEAFF. The CDR3 DNA is TGTGCCAGCAGCCAAGGGGTCTGGCAGGCGATCCTCAGGGGCACTGAAGCTTTCTTT. The V call is TRBV3-1 (or the pseudogene TRBV3-2), the J call TRBJ1-1; D is possibly TRBD1 (6 bases). Germline lookup yields CDR1 LGHDT and CDR2 YNNKEL (reference sequence). CDR3 length: 19 amino acids. Trimming removed 1 base at V and 4 bases at J, with 25 bases between.

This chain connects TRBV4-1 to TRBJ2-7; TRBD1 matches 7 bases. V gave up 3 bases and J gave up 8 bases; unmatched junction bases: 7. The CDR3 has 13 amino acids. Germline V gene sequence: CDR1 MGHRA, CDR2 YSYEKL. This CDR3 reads CASSQLTGAKQYF. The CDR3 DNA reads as TGCGCCAGCAGCCAGTTAACAGGGGCCAAGCAGTACTTC.

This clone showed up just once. In nucleotides, the CDR3 is TGTGCCAGCAGCAGCCCCTCAGGGTACAGGGGCTACACCTTC. Its translation: CASSSPSGYRGYTF. The V gene is TRBV7-2, the J gene TRBJ1-2; D might be TRBD1 (5 bases). Germline-derived CDR1 and CDR2 are SGHTA and FQGNSA. This CDR3 region has 14 residues. V was pared by 5 bases and J by 8 bases, with 18 bases between.

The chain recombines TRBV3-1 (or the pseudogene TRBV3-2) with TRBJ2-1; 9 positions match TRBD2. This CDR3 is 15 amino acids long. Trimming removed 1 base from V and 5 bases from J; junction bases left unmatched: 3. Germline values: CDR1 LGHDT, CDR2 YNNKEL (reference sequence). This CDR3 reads CASSQGPSGNNEQFF. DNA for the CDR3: TGTGCCAGCAGCCAAGGTCCTAGCGGGAACAATGAGCAGTTCTTC.

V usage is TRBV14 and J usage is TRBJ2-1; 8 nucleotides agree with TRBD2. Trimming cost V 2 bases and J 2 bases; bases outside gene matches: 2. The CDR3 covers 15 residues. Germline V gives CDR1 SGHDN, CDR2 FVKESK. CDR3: CASSQSGRPYNEQFF. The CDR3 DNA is TGTGCCAGCAGCCAAAGCGGGAGACCCTACAATGAGCAGTTCTTC.

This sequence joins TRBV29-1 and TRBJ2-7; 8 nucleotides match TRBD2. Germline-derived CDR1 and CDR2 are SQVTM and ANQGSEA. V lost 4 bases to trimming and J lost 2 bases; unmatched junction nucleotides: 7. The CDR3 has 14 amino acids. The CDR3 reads CSVVFPAGAYEQYF. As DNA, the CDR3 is TGCAGCGTTGTATTCCCAGCGGGAGCCTACGAGCAGTACTTC.

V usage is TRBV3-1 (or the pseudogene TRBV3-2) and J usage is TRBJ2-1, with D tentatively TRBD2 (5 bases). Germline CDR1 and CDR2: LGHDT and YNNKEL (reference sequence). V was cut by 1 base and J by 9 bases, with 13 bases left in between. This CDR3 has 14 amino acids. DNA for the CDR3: TGTGCCAGCAGCCAAGTGGTCGAGGGTACTGAGCAGTTCTTC. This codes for CASSQVVEGTEQFF.

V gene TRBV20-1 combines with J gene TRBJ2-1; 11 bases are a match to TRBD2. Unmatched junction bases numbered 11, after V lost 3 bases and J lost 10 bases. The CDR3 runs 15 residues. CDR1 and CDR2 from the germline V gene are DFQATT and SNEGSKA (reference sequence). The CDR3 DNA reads TGCAGTGCTAGTGTTAATAGCGGGGGGGCCGGGGAGCAGTTCTTC. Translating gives CSASVNSGGAGEQFF.

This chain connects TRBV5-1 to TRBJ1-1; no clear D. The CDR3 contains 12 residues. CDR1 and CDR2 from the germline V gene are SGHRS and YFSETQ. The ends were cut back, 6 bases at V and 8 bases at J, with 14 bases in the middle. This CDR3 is CASTYRSGEAFF. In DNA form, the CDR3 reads TGCGCCAGCACCTACCGGAGCGGGGAAGCTTTCTTT. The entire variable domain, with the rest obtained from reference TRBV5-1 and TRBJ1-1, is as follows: KAGVTQTPRYLIKTRGQQVTLSCSPISGHRSVSWYQQTPGQGLQFLFEYFSETQRNKGNFPGRFSGRQFSNSRSEMNVSTLELGDSALYLCASTYRSGEAFFGQGTRLTVV.

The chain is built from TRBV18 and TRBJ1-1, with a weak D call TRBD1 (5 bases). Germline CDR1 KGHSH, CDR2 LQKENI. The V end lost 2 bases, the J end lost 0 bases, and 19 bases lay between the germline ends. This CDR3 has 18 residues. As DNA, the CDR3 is TGTGCCAGCTCACCAGGGTACCACAGGAGCTCCATGAACACTGAAGCTTTCTTT. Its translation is CASSPGYHRSSMNTEAFF.

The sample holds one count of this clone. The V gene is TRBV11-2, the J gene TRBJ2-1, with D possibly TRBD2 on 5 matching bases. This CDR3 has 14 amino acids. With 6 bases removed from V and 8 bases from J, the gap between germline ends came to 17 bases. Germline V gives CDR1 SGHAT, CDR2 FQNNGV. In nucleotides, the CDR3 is TGTGCCAGCAGGCCGAGCGGAGTCTCGGATGAGCAGTTCTTC. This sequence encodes CASRPSGVSDEQFF.

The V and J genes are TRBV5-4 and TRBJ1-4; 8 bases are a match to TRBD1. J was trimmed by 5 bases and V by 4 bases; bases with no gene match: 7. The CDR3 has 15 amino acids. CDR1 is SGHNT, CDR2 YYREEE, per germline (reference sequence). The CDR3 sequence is CASSMTGERNEKLFF. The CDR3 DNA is TGTGCCAGCAGCATGACAGGGGAGAGGAATGAAAAACTGTTTTTT.

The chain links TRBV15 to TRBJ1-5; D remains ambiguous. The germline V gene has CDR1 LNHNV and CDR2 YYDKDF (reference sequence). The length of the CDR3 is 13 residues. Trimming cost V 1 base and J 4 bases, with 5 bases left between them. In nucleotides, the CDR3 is TGTGCCACCAGCAGAGGGCGGAATCAGCCCCAGCATTTT. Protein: CATSRGRNQPQHF.

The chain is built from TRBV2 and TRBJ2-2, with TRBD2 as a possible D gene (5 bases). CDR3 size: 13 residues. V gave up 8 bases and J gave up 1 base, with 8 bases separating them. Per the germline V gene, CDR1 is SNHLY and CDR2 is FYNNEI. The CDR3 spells CASSGENTGELFF. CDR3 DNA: TGTGCCAGCTCCGGGGAGAACACCGGGGAGCTGTTTTTT.

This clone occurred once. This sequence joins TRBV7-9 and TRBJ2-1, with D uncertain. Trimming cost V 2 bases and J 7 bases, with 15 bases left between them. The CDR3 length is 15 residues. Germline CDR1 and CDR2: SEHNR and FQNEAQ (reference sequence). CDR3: CASSLNLEKPNEQFF. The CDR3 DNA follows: TGTGCCAGCAGCTTAAATCTGGAGAAACCTAATGAGCAGTTCTTC.

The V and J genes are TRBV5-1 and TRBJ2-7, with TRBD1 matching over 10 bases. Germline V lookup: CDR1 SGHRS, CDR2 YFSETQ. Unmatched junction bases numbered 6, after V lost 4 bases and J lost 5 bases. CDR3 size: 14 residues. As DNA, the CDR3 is TGCGCCAGCAGCATGGGACAGGGGCTCCACGAGCAGTACTTC. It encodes CASSMGQGLHEQYF.

As DNA, the CDR3 is TGTGCCAGCAGCGTAGCCTCGCAGATGAACACTGAAGCTTTCTTT. This translates into CASSVASQMNTEAFF. The rearrangement joins TRBV9 to TRBJ1-1, with D unresolved. CDR3 size: 15 residues. Germline values: CDR1 SGDLS, CDR2 YYNGEE. With 0 bases removed from V and 0 bases from J, the gap between germline ends came to 9 bases.

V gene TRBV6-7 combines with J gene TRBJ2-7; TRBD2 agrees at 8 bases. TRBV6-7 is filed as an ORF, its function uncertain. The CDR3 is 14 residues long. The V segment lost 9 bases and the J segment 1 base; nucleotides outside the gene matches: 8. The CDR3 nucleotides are TGTGCCAGACCAACGGGAGGGACGTCCTACGAGCAGTACTTC. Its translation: CARPTGGTSYEQYF.

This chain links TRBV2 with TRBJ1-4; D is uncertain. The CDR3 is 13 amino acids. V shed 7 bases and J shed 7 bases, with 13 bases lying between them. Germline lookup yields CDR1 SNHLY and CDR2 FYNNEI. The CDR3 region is CASTPASGEKLFF. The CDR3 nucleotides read TGTGCCAGCACACCGGCATCGGGTGAAAAACTGTTTTTT.